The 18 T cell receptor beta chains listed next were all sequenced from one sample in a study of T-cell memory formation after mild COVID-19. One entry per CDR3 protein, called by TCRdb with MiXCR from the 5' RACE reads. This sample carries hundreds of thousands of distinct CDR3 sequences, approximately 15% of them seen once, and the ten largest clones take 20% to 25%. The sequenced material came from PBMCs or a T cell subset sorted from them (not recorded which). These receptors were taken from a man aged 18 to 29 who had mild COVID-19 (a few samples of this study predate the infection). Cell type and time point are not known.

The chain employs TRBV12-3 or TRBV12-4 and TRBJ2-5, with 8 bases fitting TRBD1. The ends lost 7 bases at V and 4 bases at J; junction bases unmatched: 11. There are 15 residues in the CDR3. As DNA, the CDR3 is TGTGCCAGCATGGGACAGGCAACCCTCCCAGAGACCCAGTACTTC. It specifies CASMGQATLPETQYF.

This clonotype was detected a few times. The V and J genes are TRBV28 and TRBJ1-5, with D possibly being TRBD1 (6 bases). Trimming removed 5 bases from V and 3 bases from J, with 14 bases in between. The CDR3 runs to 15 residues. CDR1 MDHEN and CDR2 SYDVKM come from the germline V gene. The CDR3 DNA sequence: TGTGCCAGCAGTCTCCCGGACAGACCCAATCAGCCCCAGCATTTT. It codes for CASSLPDRPNQPQHF. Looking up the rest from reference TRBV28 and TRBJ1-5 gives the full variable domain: DVKVTQSSRYLVKRTGEKVFLECVQDMDHENMFWYRQDPGLGLRLIYFSYDVKMKEKGDIPEGYSVSREKKERFSLILESASTNQTSMYLCASSLPDRPNQPQHFGDGTRLSIL.

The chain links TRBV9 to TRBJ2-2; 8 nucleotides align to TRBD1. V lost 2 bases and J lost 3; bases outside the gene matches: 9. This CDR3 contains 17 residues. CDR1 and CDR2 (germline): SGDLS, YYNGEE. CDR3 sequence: CASSVETGGRHTGELFF. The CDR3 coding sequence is TGTGCCAGCAGCGTGGAAACAGGGGGTCGGCACACCGGGGAGCTGTTTTTT.

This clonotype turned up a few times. The DNA for the CDR3 is TGCGCCAGCAGCCGAGAGGACAGAAAATACAATGAGCAGTTCTTC. It encodes CASSREDRKYNEQFF. This chain uses TRBV4-3 with TRBJ2-1, with a possible D match to TRBD1 (6 bases). The V end lost 4 bases, the J end lost 4 bases, and 14 bases lay between the germline ends. Germline V gene lookup returns CDR1 LGHNA and CDR2 YSLEER. This CDR3 is 15 amino acids long.

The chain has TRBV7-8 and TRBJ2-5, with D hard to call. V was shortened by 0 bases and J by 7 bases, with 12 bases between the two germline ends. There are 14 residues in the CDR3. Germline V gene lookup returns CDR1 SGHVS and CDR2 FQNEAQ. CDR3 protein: CASSLARWLGTQYF. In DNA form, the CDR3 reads TGTGCCAGCAGCTTAGCGCGCTGGTTAGGGACCCAGTACTTC.

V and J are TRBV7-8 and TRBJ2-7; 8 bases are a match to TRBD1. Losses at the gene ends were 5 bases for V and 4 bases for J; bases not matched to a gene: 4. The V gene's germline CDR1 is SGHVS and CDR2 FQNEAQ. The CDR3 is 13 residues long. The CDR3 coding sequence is TGTGCCAGCAGCGTCCGGGACAGGTACGAGCAGTACTTC. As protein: CASSVRDRYEQYF.

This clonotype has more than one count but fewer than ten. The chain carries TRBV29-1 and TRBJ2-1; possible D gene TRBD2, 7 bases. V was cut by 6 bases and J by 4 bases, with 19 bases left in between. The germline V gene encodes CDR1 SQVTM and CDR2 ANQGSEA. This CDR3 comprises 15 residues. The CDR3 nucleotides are TGCAGCGTCGCAAGGGGCGGGGGCCTTTACAATGAGCAGTTCTTC. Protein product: CSVARGGGLYNEQFF.

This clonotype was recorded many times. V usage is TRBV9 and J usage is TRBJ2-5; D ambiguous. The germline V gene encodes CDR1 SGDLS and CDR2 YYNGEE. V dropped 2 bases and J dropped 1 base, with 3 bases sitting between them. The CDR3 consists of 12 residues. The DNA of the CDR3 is TGTGCCAGCAGCGTCGGCCAAGAGACCCAGTACTTC. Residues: CASSVGQETQYF.

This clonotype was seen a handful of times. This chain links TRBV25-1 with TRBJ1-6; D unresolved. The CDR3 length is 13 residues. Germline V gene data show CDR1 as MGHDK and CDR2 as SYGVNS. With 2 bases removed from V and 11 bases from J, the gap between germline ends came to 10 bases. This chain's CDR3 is CASSEPPGAPLHF. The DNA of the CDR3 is TGTGCCAGCAGTGAACCCCCCGGAGCACCCCTCCACTTT.

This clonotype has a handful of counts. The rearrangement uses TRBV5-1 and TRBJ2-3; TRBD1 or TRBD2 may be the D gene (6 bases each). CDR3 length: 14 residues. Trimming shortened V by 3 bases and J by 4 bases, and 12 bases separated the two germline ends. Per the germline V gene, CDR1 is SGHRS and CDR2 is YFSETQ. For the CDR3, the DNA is TGCGCCAGCAGCTGGGGGGCTGTTCCAGATACGCAGTATTTT. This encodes CASSWGAVPDTQYF.

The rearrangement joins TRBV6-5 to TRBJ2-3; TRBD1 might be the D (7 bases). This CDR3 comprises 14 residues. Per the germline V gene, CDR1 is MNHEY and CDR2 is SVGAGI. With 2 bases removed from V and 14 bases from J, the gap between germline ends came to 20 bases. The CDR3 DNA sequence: TGTGCCAGCAGTTACGCGGGACAGCCCCATTCACTGTATTTT. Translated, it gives CASSYAGQPHSLYF.

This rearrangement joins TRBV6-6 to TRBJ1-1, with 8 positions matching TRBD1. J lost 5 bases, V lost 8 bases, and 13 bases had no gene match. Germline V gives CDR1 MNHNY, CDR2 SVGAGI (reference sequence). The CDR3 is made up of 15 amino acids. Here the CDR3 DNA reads TGTGCCAGCTCCATTACCCCAGGGGGCATGACTGAAGCTTTCTTT. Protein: CASSITPGGMTEAFF.

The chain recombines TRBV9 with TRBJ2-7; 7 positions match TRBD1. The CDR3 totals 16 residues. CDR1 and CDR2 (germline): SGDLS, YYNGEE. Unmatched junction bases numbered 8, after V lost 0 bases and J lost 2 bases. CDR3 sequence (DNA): TGTGCCAGCAGCGTAGAGCCGACAGGGTCTGCCTACGAGCAGTACTTC. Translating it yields CASSVEPTGSAYEQYF.

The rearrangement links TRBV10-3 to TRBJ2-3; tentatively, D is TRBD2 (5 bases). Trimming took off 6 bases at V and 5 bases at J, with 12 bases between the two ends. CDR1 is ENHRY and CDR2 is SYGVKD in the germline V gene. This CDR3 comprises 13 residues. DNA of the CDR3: TGTGCCATCAGGGATTCGGCGGGAGATACGCAGTATTTT. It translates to CAIRDSAGDTQYF.

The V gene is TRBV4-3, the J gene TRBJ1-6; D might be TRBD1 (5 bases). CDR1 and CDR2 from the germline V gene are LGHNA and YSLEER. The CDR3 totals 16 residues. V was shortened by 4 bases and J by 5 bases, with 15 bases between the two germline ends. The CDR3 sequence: CASSRNPGQDNSPLHF. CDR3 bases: TGCGCCAGCAGCCGAAATCCGGGGCAGGATAATTCACCCCTCCACTTT.

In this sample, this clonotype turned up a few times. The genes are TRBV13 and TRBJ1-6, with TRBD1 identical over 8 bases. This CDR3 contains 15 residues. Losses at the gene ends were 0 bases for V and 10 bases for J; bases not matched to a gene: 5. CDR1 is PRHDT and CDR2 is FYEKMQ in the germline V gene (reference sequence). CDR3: CASSLGTGVRSPLHF. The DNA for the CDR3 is TGTGCCAGCAGCTTAGGGACAGGGGTTCGGTCACCCCTCCACTTT.

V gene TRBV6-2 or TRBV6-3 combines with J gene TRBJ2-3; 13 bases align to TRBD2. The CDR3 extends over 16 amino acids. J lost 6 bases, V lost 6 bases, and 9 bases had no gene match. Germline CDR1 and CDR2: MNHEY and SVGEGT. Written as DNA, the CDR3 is TGTGCCAGCAGCTTCCCCACGGGACTAGCGGGGGATACGCAGTATTTT. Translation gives CASSFPTGLAGDTQYF.

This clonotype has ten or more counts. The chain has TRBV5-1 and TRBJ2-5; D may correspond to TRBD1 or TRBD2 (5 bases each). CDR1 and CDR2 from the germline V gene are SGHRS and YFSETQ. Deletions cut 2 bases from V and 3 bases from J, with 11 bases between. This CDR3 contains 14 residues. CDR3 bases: TGCGCCAGCAGCTTCCGGGGCAGGGAAGAGACCCAGTACTTC. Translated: CASSFRGREETQYF.